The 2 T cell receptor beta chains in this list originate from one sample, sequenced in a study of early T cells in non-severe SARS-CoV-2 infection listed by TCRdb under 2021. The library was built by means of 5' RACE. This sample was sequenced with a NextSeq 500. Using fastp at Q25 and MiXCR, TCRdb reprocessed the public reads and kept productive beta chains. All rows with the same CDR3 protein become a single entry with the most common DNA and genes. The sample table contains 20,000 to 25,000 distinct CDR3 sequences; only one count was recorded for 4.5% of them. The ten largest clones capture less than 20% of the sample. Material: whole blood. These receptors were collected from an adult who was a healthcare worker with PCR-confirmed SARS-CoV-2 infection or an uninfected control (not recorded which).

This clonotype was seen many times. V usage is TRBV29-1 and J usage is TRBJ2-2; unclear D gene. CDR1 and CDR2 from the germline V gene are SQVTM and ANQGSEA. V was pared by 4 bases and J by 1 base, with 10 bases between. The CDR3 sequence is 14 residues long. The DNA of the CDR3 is TGCAGCGTTGTTTTGACGGGGAACACCGGGGAGCTGTTTTTT. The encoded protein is CSVVLTGNTGELFF.

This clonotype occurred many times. The DNA of the CDR3 is TGTGCCAGCAGTTTAAGGGGGTCGGACGGCGAGCAGTTCTTC. This sequence encodes CASSLRGSDGEQFF. V and J are TRBV28 and TRBJ2-1, with D possibly matching TRBD1 (6 bases). The CDR3 extends over 14 amino acids. CDR1 MDHEN and CDR2 SYDVKM come from the germline V gene. V was trimmed by 2 bases and J by 10 bases, leaving 15 bases between them. The entire variable domain, with the rest obtained from reference TRBV28 and TRBJ2-1, is as follows: DVKVTQSSRYLVKRTGEKVFLECVQDMDHENMFWYRQDPGLGLRLIYFSYDVKMKEKGDIPEGYSVSREKKERFSLILESASTNQTSMYLCASSLRGSDGEQFFGPGTRLTVL.